This passage covers 8 T cell receptor beta chains from one sample sequenced in a study of neurological immune-mediated disorders. TCRdb fed the 5' RACE reads into MiXCR, producing one record per CDR3 protein. The repertoire includes approximately 70,000 distinct CDR3 sequences, 4.8% of them detected once, and about 2.2% sits in the top ten. The sequenced sample consisted of PBMCs. The receptors stem from a woman aged 70-85 years with multiple sclerosis.

The gene calls are TRBV3-1 and TRBJ1-2; the D is unclear. Deletions cut 0 bases from V and 9 bases from J, with 17 bases between. This CDR3 spans 15 amino acids. Per the germline V gene, CDR1 is LGHDT and CDR2 is YNNKEL (reference sequence). CDR3 nucleotide sequence: TGTGCCAGCAGCCAAGATTTCACAGCGAAGGGTCGCTACACCTTC. Translated, it gives CASSQDFTAKGRYTF.

This clonotype was found many times. The V gene is TRBV2, the J gene TRBJ2-1, with 9 bases aligning to TRBD2. Germline-derived CDR1 and CDR2 are SNHLY and FYNNEI. The J segment lost 6 bases and the V segment lost 4 bases, leaving 4 bases of the junction unmatched. The CDR3 is 14 amino acids. The CDR3, as DNA: TGTGCCAGCAGTGGCGGGAGGGCCGGCAATGAGCAGTTCTTC. The encoded protein is CASSGGRAGNEQFF.

This clonotype was seen many times. CDR3 in amino acids: CASSDATSGREDEQFF. DNA of the CDR3: TGTGCCAGCAGCGACGCGACTAGCGGGAGGGAGGACGAGCAGTTCTTC. The chain couples TRBV5-6 to TRBJ2-1; 14 positions agree with TRBD2. Germline V CDR1 and CDR2: SGHDT, YYEEEE. The CDR3 has 16 amino acids. Germline trimming cut 4 bases from V and 10 bases from J; bases unmatched to any gene: 10.

This chain uses TRBV20-1 with TRBJ1-5; no firm D call. This CDR3 has 13 amino acids. Per germline, CDR1 DFQATT and CDR2 SNEGSKA (reference sequence). V was pared by 3 bases and J by 1 base, with 7 bases between. CDR3 in DNA: TGCAGTGCTAGTATGGGGAGCAATCAGCCCCAGCATTTT. This codes for CSASMGSNQPQHF.

This clonotype was observed at least ten times. The rearrangement joins TRBV20-1 to TRBJ1-4, with a tentative D call TRBD1 (6 bases). V was trimmed by 4 bases and J by 6 bases, leaving 15 bases between them. The CDR3 length is 14 residues. Germline assignment: CDR1 DFQATT and CDR2 SNEGSKA (reference sequence). CDR3 in DNA: TGCAGTGCTACGGACAGAGGGCGAGATGAAAAACTGTTTTTT. It specifies CSATDRGRDEKLFF.

This clonotype has at least ten counts. The chain carries TRBV5-1 and TRBJ2-5; D gene ambiguous. Trimming stripped 0 bases from V and 2 bases from J, with 8 bases between. The CDR3 is made up of 14 amino acids. From germline, CDR1 is SGHRS and CDR2 YFSETQ. The CDR3 DNA follows: TGCGCCAGCAGCTTGGCCGGCATTCAAGAGACCCAGTACTTC. Amino acid sequence: CASSLAGIQETQYF.

This clonotype has ten or more counts. The chain links TRBV20-1 to TRBJ2-2, with D tentatively TRBD1 (7 bases). This CDR3 region has 13 residues. Trimming pared 3 bases from V and 7 bases from J, leaving 12 bases between. The germline CDR1 and CDR2 sequences are DFQATT and SNEGSKA (reference sequence). The CDR3 protein is CSASDREVGELFF. CDR3 nucleotide sequence: TGCAGTGCTAGTGACAGGGAGGTCGGGGAGCTGTTTTTT.

The rearrangement joins TRBV4-1 to TRBJ1-1; D not certain. Germline V gives CDR1 MGHRA, CDR2 YSYEKL. The V end lost 5 bases, the J end lost 11 bases, and 12 bases lay between the germline ends. The CDR3 is made up of 11 amino acids. The DNA for the CDR3 is TGCGCCAGCAGCACCATTGTGAGGGCTTTCTTT. The encoded protein is CASSTIVRAFF.